The 27 T cell receptor beta chains below were found in one sample sequenced in a study of cytomegalovirus exposure and HLA in healthy donors (dated by TCRdb to about 2017). Library preparation employed the immunoSEQ multiplex PCR assay. For the multiplex PCR, a mixture combining 60 forward primers for TCR Vbeta segments and 13 reverse primers for TCR Jbeta segments was used. TCRdb took over this immuneACCESS table, retaining in-frame rearrangements with V and J assigned. Such tables are incomplete; in checked studies, under half of the missing clones stem from an unresolved V gene, and the remainder is unexplained. For this sample the table gives about 250,000 clones, of which about 93% were detected only once. The top ten hold about 1.5% of the sample. Sequencing used PBMCs. All receptors derive from a girl aged 2 to 10 in good health and CMV-seronegative.

The chain joins TRBV7-2 to TRBJ2-7; 12 nucleotides agree with TRBD2. V trimming: 5 bases; J trimming: 6 bases; junction bases outside the gene matches: 8. This CDR3 has 15 residues. CDR1 is SGHTA and CDR2 is FQGNSA in the germline V gene. For the CDR3, the DNA is TGTGCCAGCAGCATGACTAGCGGGAGTTTTGTCGAGCAGTACTTC. As protein: CASSMTSGSFVEQYF.

This chain uses TRBV27 with TRBJ1-6; D not certain. Trimming shortened V by 2 bases and J by 7 bases, and 27 bases separated the two germline ends. This CDR3 contains 20 residues. Germline CDR1 and CDR2: MNHEY and SMNVEV (reference sequence). CDR3 residues: CASSLGRTDGFLIRNSPLHF. In DNA form, the CDR3 reads TGTGCCAGCAGTTTAGGCCGGACTGACGGGTTTTTAATAAGGAATTCACCCCTCCACTTT.

The chain's CDR3 is CASSPGQDHTEAFF. CDR3 bases: TGTGCCAGCTCACCGGGACAGGACCACACTGAAGCTTTCTTT. The V gene is TRBV18, the J gene TRBJ1-1, with 8 bases that match TRBD1. This CDR3 comprises 14 residues. The V segment lost 3 bases and the J segment 3 bases; nucleotides outside the gene matches: 3. Germline values: CDR1 KGHSH, CDR2 LQKENI.

The sample holds one count of this clone. This chain connects TRBV28 to TRBJ1-2; D is uncertain. The CDR3 length is 15 residues. V lost 7 bases, J lost 6 bases, and 21 bases lay in between. CDR1 and CDR2 (germline): MDHEN, SYDVKM. DNA for the CDR3: TGTGCCAGCATGCCCTTCGGGTCGGGGTTCGATGGCTACACCTTC. This sequence encodes CASMPFGSGFDGYTF.

Points on this clone: Since no conserved phenylalanine or tryptophan closes the CDR3, a read error is the likely cause. The DNA is omitted, as the CDR3 cannot be located on it reliably, and the CDR3 follows TCRdb's listing. The chain uses TRBV27 and TRBJ2-3; the table calls TRBD1, which could not be checked here. The germline CDR1 and CDR2 sequences are MNHEY and SMNVEV (reference sequence). The CDR3 contains 18 residues when both ends are counted. The CDR3 loop reads CASSLCPPPYSGTGCSMV.

V gene TRBV10-3 combines with J gene TRBJ1-1, with D perhaps TRBD1 (5 bases). Germline loops: CDR1 ENHRY, CDR2 SYGVKD. The CDR3 has 13 residues. V lost 2 bases to trimming and J lost 3 bases, with 7 bases between them. CDR3 region: CAISEGGDTEAFF. The CDR3 DNA is TGTGCCATCAGTGAGGGGGGGGACACTGAAGCTTTCTTT.

This rearrangement joins TRBV19 to TRBJ1-1; D gene ambiguous. V lost 3 bases and J 8 bases, leaving 10 bases between the germline ends. The CDR3 extends over 12 amino acids. Germline V CDR1 and CDR2: LNHDA, SQIVND (reference sequence). This CDR3 reads CASSIFTGEAFF. CDR3 nucleotide sequence: TGTGCCAGTAGTATTTTCACGGGGGAAGCTTTCTTT.

This rearrangement joins TRBV18 to TRBJ2-7, with 8 positions matching TRBD1. V was clipped by 3 bases and J by 2 bases; unmatched bases: 6. From germline, CDR1 is KGHSH and CDR2 LQKENI. The CDR3 spans 15 residues. This chain's CDR3 is CASSPIDRGPYEQYF. CDR3 in DNA: TGTGCCAGCTCACCTATCGACAGGGGACCCTACGAGCAGTACTTC.

The J gene is TRBJ1-1, the V gene TRBV2, with D unclear. Germline CDR1 SNHLY, CDR2 FYNNEI. The V end lost 1 base, the J end lost 3 bases, and 15 bases lay between the germline ends. This CDR3 comprises 16 residues. For the CDR3, the DNA is TGTGCCAGCAGTGAAGTAGGACTAAGGCAGCACACTGAAGCTTTCTTT. Protein: CASSEVGLRQHTEAFF.

This chain joins TRBV6-5 and TRBJ2-7, with no clear D. The CDR3 sequence is 13 residues long. The germline V gene has CDR1 MNHEY and CDR2 SVGAGI. V was trimmed by 2 bases and J by 1 base, leaving 6 bases between them. The CDR3 region has the DNA TGTGCCAGCAGTTACCAGGCGTCCTACGAGCAGTACTTC. Translation gives CASSYQASYEQYF.

The rearrangement uses TRBV6-6 and TRBJ2-7; 7 bases line up with TRBD1. The CDR3 length is 15 residues. With V trimmed by 4 bases and J by 3 bases, 9 bases remained unmatched. The V gene's germline CDR1 is MNHNY and CDR2 SVGAGI (reference sequence). This CDR3 reads CASSSPGTDDYEQYF. The CDR3 DNA follows: TGTGCCAGCAGTTCTCCCGGGACAGATGACTACGAGCAGTACTTC.

The V call is TRBV6-1, the J call TRBJ1-2, with 7 bases lining up with TRBD1. Germline V gene sequence: CDR1 MNHNS, CDR2 SASEGT. The CDR3 length is 16 residues. The trim removed 2 bases at V and 5 bases at J, leaving 11 bases unmatched. The CDR3 loop reads CASSEPRPGRGYGYTF. Written as DNA, the CDR3 is TGTGCCAGCAGTGAACCCCGTCCGGGCAGGGGGTATGGCTACACCTTC.

The chain employs TRBV23-1 and TRBJ2-7; D may be TRBD1 (5 bases). TRBV23-1 is an open reading frame whose function is uncertain. The CDR3 is made up of 14 amino acids. V lost 0 bases, J lost 4 bases, and 10 bases lay in between. The CDR3 region is CASSQSPGLYEQYF. The CDR3 DNA reads TGCGCCAGCAGTCAATCCCCAGGGCTATACGAGCAGTACTTC.

The V call is TRBV18, the J call TRBJ2-7; 8 nucleotides line up with TRBD1. Germline V gene lookup returns CDR1 KGHSH and CDR2 LQKENI. Trimming removed 3 bases from V and 2 bases from J; junction bases left unmatched: 3. The CDR3 totals 14 residues. The chain's CDR3 is CASSPGQVTYEQYF. CDR3 DNA sequence: TGTGCCAGCTCACCGGGACAGGTTACCTACGAGCAGTACTTC.

This clone was seen only a few times. The chain employs TRBV9 and TRBJ1-1; 7 nucleotides agree with TRBD1. Germline assignment: CDR1 SGDLS and CDR2 YYNGEE. Trimming took 5 bases from V and 4 from J; bases not matched to a gene: 2. The CDR3 consists of 12 residues. CDR3 nucleotide sequence: TGTGCCAGCAGTGCAGGGGGCACTGAAGCTTTCTTT. It encodes CASSAGGTEAFF.

V gene TRBV7-8 combines with J gene TRBJ1-1; 7 positions match TRBD1. Germline V gene data show CDR1 as SGHVS and CDR2 as FQNEAQ. V dropped 0 bases and J dropped 5; count of bases not matched to a gene: 3. The CDR3 has 14 amino acids. This chain's CDR3 is CASSLAPGGTEAFF. CDR3 DNA sequence: TGTGCCAGCAGCTTAGCCCCAGGGGGAACTGAAGCTTTCTTT.

This chain uses TRBV5-1 with TRBJ2-7, with D possibly being TRBD1 (5 bases). The germline CDR1 and CDR2 sequences are SGHRS and YFSETQ. With 5 bases removed from V and 3 bases from J, the gap between germline ends came to 15 bases. The length of the CDR3 is 14 residues. The CDR3 bases are TGCGCCAGCAGTTCGCAGGGTGTTCTCTACGAGCAGTACTTC. This codes for CASSSQGVLYEQYF.

As to this clone: This sample also contains other DNA sequences that code for the same CDR3. The chain has TRBV5-1 and TRBJ1-1; possibly TRBD1 for D (6 bases). The CDR3 sequence is 14 residues long. CDR1 and CDR2 (germline): SGHRS, YFSETQ. The V end was cut by 5 bases, the J end by 0 bases, with 11 bases between. The CDR3 region has the DNA TGCGCCAGCAGTCTGGACAGCCTGAACACTGAAGCTTTCTTT. Translation gives CASSLDSLNTEAFF.

In its sample, this clone was seen once. The gene calls are TRBV5-5 and TRBJ2-5, with D perhaps matching TRBD2 (6 bases). Germline lookup yields CDR1 SGHKS and CDR2 YYEKEE (reference sequence). V lost 1 base to trimming and J lost 1 base, with 11 bases between them. The CDR3 is 15 residues long. The CDR3 sequence is CASSLFGGPQETQYF. The CDR3 DNA sequence: TGTGCCAGCAGCTTGTTCGGGGGACCCCAAGAGACCCAGTACTTC.

This sequence joins TRBV27 and TRBJ2-7, with D possibly being TRBD1 (7 bases). Trimming stripped 5 bases from V and 5 bases from J, with 13 bases between. The CDR3 covers 13 residues. Germline-derived CDR1 and CDR2 are MNHEY and SMNVEV (reference sequence). The CDR3 DNA reads TGTGCCAGCAGTGGAGGGGGCAGCGACGAGCAGTACTTC. This encodes CASSGGGSDEQYF.

This clone came up once. CDR3 coding DNA: TGTGCCAGCAGTTACCGGGGGGACGGGGAGCTGTTTTTT. It translates to CASSYRGDGELFF. This rearrangement joins TRBV6-5 to TRBJ2-2; 7 bases are a match to TRBD2. The CDR3 extends over 13 amino acids. After removal of 2 bases from V and 7 bases from J, the junction contained 1 base not matched to a gene. Germline V lookup: CDR1 MNHEY, CDR2 SVGAGI.

This chain connects TRBV4-1 to TRBJ2-4; D perhaps matches TRBD1 (5 bases). CDR1 and CDR2 (germline): MGHRA, YSYEKL. With 6 bases removed from V and 7 bases from J, the gap between germline ends came to 19 bases. The CDR3 extends over 15 amino acids. The CDR3 sequence: CASRDRFEVGNIQYF. CDR3 DNA: TGCGCCAGCAGAGACAGATTTGAGGTGGGGAACATTCAGTACTTC.

The V call is TRBV2, the J call TRBJ2-1, with 13 bases that match TRBD2. Germline lookup yields CDR1 SNHLY and CDR2 FYNNEI. The CDR3 spans 15 residues. With 7 bases clipped from V and 7 bases from J, the junction kept 7 bases outside the gene matches. The CDR3 is CASIKGLAGRNEQFF. The CDR3 bases are TGTGCCAGCATAAAGGGACTAGCGGGAAGGAATGAGCAGTTCTTC. The variable domain in full, with the rest retrieved from reference TRBV2 and TRBJ2-1, is EPEVTQTPSHQVTQMGQEVILRCVPISNHLYFYWYRQILGQKVEFLVSFYNNEISEKSEIFDDQFSVERPDGSNFTLKIRSTKLEDSAMYFCASIKGLAGRNEQFFGPGTRLTVL.

V and J are TRBV5-1 and TRBJ2-1; D may be TRBD1 (5 bases). CDR1 SGHRS and CDR2 YFSETQ come from the germline V gene. V was cut by 5 bases and J by 0 bases, with 15 bases left in between. The CDR3 sequence is 16 residues long. CDR3 sequence: CASSSTGPSSYNEQFF. The CDR3 region has the DNA TGCGCCAGCAGTTCCACAGGCCCGAGCTCCTACAATGAGCAGTTCTTC.

In DNA, the CDR3 is TGTGCCAGCGGCGGACTAGCGGGGGTAGGTGGGAGCACAGATACGCAGTATTTT. This sequence encodes CASGGLAGVGGSTDTQYF. This chain uses TRBV27 with TRBJ2-3, with TRBD2 identical over 13 bases. Germline lookup yields CDR1 MNHEY and CDR2 SMNVEV (reference sequence). The CDR3 sequence is 18 residues long. The V segment lost 8 bases and the J segment 0 bases; nucleotides outside the gene matches: 11.

The table lists this clone with a few counts. The sample carries other DNA sequences with the same CDR3. The chain is built from TRBV19 and TRBJ1-1; a possible D gene is TRBD1 (5 bases). The CDR3 covers 14 residues. Per the germline V gene, CDR1 is LNHDA and CDR2 is SQIVND (reference sequence). V lost 1 base and J lost 0, with 6 bases in between. The CDR3 region is CASSIGQMNTEAFF. For the CDR3, the DNA is TGTGCCAGTAGTATAGGACAGATGAACACTGAAGCTTTCTTT.

The genes are TRBV10-3 and TRBJ2-1; 13 bases align to TRBD2. CDR3 length: 14 amino acids. CDR1 ENHRY and CDR2 SYGVKD come from the germline V gene. V was pared by 7 bases and J by 6 bases, with 3 bases of the junction left unmatched. CDR3 in DNA: TGTGCCATCACCGGGACTAGCGGGACCAATGAGCAGTTCTTC. Its translation: CAITGTSGTNEQFF.